The TCR beta chain under discussion was sequenced for a study of T cell responses to AZD1222 COVID-19 vaccine. Comment on this clone: What it binds is not known.

Whole-study findings and limits: Baseline seropositivity characterized only a handful of AZD1222 recipients.

The assay was immunoSEQ multiplex PCR, and TCRdb's table has in-frame clones only and misses some. The sample consists of 58,000 or so clones, about 83% of them appearing once. V was clipped by 1 base and J by 2 bases, with 9 bases between them. CDR1 LNHNV and CDR2 YYDKDF come from the germline V gene (reference sequence). The CDR3 length is 14 residues. The chain combines TRBV15 with TRBJ2-7, with D possibly being TRBD1 (5 bases). The TCR comes from an adult in good health. This material consisted of peripheral blood, taken on day 0 of AZD1222 vaccination. The CDR3 here is CATSRGTGPYEQYF. The CDR3 DNA reads TGTGCCACCAGCAGAGGAACAGGTCCCTACGAGCAGTACTTC.